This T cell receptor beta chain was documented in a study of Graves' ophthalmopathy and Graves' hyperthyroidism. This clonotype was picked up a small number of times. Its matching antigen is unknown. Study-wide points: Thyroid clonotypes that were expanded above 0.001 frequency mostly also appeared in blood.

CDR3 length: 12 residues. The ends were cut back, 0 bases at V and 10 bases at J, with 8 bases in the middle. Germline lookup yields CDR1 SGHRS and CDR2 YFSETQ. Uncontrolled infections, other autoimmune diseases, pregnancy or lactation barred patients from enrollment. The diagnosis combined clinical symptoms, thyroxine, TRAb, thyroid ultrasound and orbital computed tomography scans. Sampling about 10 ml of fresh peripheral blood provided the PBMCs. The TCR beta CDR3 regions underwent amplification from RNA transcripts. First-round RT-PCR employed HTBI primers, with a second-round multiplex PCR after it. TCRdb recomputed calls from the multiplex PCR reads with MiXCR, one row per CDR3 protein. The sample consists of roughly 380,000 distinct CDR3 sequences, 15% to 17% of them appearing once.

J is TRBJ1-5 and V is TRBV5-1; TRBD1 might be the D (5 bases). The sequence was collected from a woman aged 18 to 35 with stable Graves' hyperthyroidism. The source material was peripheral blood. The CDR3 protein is CASSLDRGPQHF. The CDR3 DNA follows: TGCGCCAGCAGCTTGGATCGGGGCCCCCAGCATTTT.